What follows are 24 T cell receptor beta chains derived from one specimen sequenced in a study. Tregs were sorted as CD4+CD25+CD127-/low cells. From the 5' RACE reads, TCRdb called clonotypes with MiXCR, one entry per CDR3 protein. Found here are tens of thousands of distinct CDR3 sequences, 22% of them singletons; the top ten hold about 4.5%. What was sequenced was Tregs sorted from a lymph node. These receptors were obtained from a female donor with breast cancer.

This clonotype was found a few times. This sequence joins TRBV5-1 and TRBJ1-1; D ambiguous. With 5 bases removed from V and 4 bases from J, the gap between germline ends came to 9 bases. There are 12 residues in the CDR3. Germline-derived CDR1 and CDR2 are SGHRS and YFSETQ. CDR3 sequence (DNA): TGCGCCAGCAGAAACCTGGGCACTGAAGCTTTCTTT. Translated, it gives CASRNLGTEAFF.

The rearrangement joins TRBV7-3 to TRBJ2-1; no reliable D call. Between the trimmed V and J ends, which lost 1 base and 2 bases, there was a span of 9 bases. CDR1 and CDR2 from the germline V gene are SGHTA and FQGTGA. The CDR3 consists of 15 residues. The CDR3: CASSLKLTPYNEQFF. CDR3 coding DNA: TGTGCCAGCAGCTTAAAACTTACGCCCTACAATGAGCAGTTCTTC.

This clonotype was picked up a small number of times. The rearrangement links TRBV20-1 to TRBJ2-7, with D uncertain. The CDR3 extends over 16 amino acids. V lost 1 base, J lost 0 bases, and 16 bases lay in between. The germline V gene has CDR1 DFQATT and CDR2 SNEGSKA (reference sequence). The CDR3 spells CSARVSRLTRSYEQYF. CDR3 DNA sequence: TGCAGTGCTAGAGTAAGTCGACTTACACGCTCCTACGAGCAGTACTTC.

This clonotype has more than one count but fewer than ten. An end of the junction does not agree with germline; a read error may underlie this. This CDR3 reads CASSLLAGGGYEQCF. The CDR3 DNA is TGTGCCAGCAGCTTACTAGCGGGAGGCGGGTACGAGCAGTGCTTC. The chain has TRBV7-3 and TRBJ2-7; TRBD2 matches 11 bases. The CDR3 spans 15 residues. Germline values: CDR1 SGHTA, CDR2 FQGTGA.

The chain links TRBV7-3 to TRBJ2-2; D may be TRBD1 or TRBD2 (5 bases each). V dropped 5 bases and J dropped 5 bases, with 9 bases sitting between them. Germline CDR1 reads SGHTA; CDR2 reads FQGTGA. The CDR3 loop spans 13 amino acids. The CDR3 sequence is CASSPWGTGELFF. DNA of the CDR3: TGTGCCAGCAGCCCATGGGGGACCGGGGAGCTGTTTTTT.

The chain links TRBV27 to TRBJ2-3, with TRBD2 identical over 12 bases. The germline gives CDR1 MNHEY, CDR2 SMNVEV (reference sequence). The CDR3 consists of 18 residues. V lost 3 bases to trimming and J lost 0 bases; unmatched junction nucleotides: 7. CDR3 sequence: CASSLGSLAGGSTDTQYF. Here the CDR3 DNA reads TGTGCCAGCAGTTTGGGCTCCCTAGCGGGAGGGAGCACAGATACGCAGTATTTT.

To note about this clonotype: Just one base apart from a much larger clone, this may be a read error. A read error is likely, as this CDR3 ends without the conserved phenylalanine or tryptophan. The rearrangement links TRBV6-1 to TRBJ2-1; 12 bases are a match to TRBD1. The J segment lost 8 bases and the V segment lost 5 bases, leaving 4 bases of the junction unmatched. The germline gives CDR1 MNHNS, CDR2 SASEGT. The CDR3 totals 14 residues. The CDR3 coding sequence is TGTGCCAGCAGTATGGGACAGGGGGCTGATGAGCAGTTCCTC. Its protein product is CASSMGQGADEQFL.

The chain is built from TRBV28 and TRBJ1-6, with a tentative D call TRBD1 (6 bases). Germline V gene data show CDR1 as MDHEN and CDR2 as SYDVKM. The CDR3 has 15 amino acids. Between the trimmed V and J ends, which lost 5 bases and 12 bases, there was a span of 20 bases. The CDR3 DNA is TGTGCCAGCAGTCTACCCGGACAGCCCGGGAGACCCCTCCACTTT. It encodes CASSLPGQPGRPLHF.

The chain combines TRBV19 with TRBJ2-7; D is unresolved. This CDR3 comprises 13 residues. CDR1 and CDR2 from the germline V gene are LNHDA and SQIVND (reference sequence). Deletions cut 1 base from V and 3 bases from J, with 7 bases between. CDR3 sequence reads: CASSIGHNYEQYF. The CDR3 bases are TGTGCCAGTAGTATAGGACATAACTACGAGCAGTACTTC. Filled out from reference TRBV19 and TRBJ2-7, the complete variable domain reads DGGITQSPKYLFRKEGQNVTLSCEQNLNHDAMYWYRQDPGQGLRLIYYSQIVNDFQKGDIAEGYSVSREKKESFPLTVTSAQKNPTAFYLCASSIGHNYEQYFGPGTRLTVT.

This clonotype occurred many times. J is TRBJ2-1 and V is TRBV4-2; TRBD1 agrees at 7 bases. CDR1 is LGHNA and CDR2 is YNFKEQ in the germline V gene. The CDR3 spans 15 residues. V trimming: 2 bases; J trimming: 3 bases; junction bases outside the gene matches: 4. The CDR3 nucleotides read TGTGCCAGCAGCCAACCCGGGACAGACTACAATGAGCAGTTCTTC. Protein product: CASSQPGTDYNEQFF.

This clonotype was counted between two and nine times. The chain has TRBV3-1 and TRBJ2-7; 11 nucleotides line up with TRBD1. Germline CDR1 is LGHDT and CDR2 is YNNKEL (reference sequence). J gave up 2 bases and V 3 bases, and 0 bases lay outside the gene matches. The CDR3 spans 14 residues. As DNA, the CDR3 is TGTGCCAGCAGCCAGGACAGGGGGCCCTACGAGCAGTACTTC. As protein: CASSQDRGPYEQYF.

This clonotype came up many times. The chain couples TRBV6-1 to TRBJ2-3; TRBD1 might be the D (6 bases). CDR1 is MNHNS and CDR2 is SASEGT in the germline V gene. The CDR3 runs 15 residues. V was pared by 6 bases and J by 0 bases, with 13 bases between. Here the CDR3 reads CASRTDRSSTDTQYF. The CDR3 DNA follows: TGTGCCAGCAGGACGGACAGATCTAGCACAGATACGCAGTATTTT.

The J gene is TRBJ1-1, the V gene TRBV28, with 8 nucleotides matching TRBD1. CDR3 size: 14 residues. V lost 4 bases to trimming and J lost 7 bases; unmatched junction nucleotides: 8. The V gene's germline CDR1 is MDHEN and CDR2 SYDVKM. Written as DNA, the CDR3 is TGTGCCAGCAGTTCGATCCAGGGGGCTTTTGAAGCTTTCTTT. Encoded protein: CASSSIQGAFEAFF. The full variable domain, rest sourced from reference TRBV28 and TRBJ1-1, is DVKVTQSSRYLVKRTGEKVFLECVQDMDHENMFWYRQDPGLGLRLIYFSYDVKMKEKGDIPEGYSVSREKKERFSLILESASTNQTSMYLCASSSIQGAFEAFFGQGTRLTVV.

This chain uses TRBV5-4 with TRBJ1-1; D is uncertain. V dropped 4 bases and J dropped 1 base, with 8 bases sitting between them. Germline V CDR1 and CDR2: SGHNT, YYREEE (reference sequence). The CDR3 extends over 13 amino acids. The CDR3 here is CASSPDSNTEAFF. The CDR3 DNA sequence: TGTGCCAGCAGCCCCGACTCGAACACTGAAGCTTTCTTT.

This clonotype was observed a handful of times. The chain couples TRBV7-3 to TRBJ1-1; D is uncertain. The germline V and J ends were trimmed by 0 bases and 1 base, with 9 bases remaining between them. Germline lookup yields CDR1 SGHTA and CDR2 FQGTGA. The CDR3 runs 15 residues. The CDR3 reads CASSLTGAGNTEAFF. DNA for the CDR3: TGTGCCAGCAGCTTAACAGGTGCGGGGAACACTGAAGCTTTCTTT.

In the case of this clonotype: This could be a read error, since a much larger clone is one nucleotide away. V usage is TRBV5-1 and J usage is TRBJ2-3, with D hard to call. Germline CDR1 reads SGHRS; CDR2 reads YFSETQ. The CDR3 totals 14 residues. V was shortened by 0 bases and J by 2 bases, with 7 bases between the two germline ends. The DNA of the CDR3 is TGCGCCAGCAGCTTGGTGTGGGCCACAGATACGCAGTATTTT. Its translation: CASSLVWATDTQYF.

This clonotype was seen a few times. CDR3: CASSGGTGLLREQFF. The CDR3 bases are TGTGCCAGCAGTGGGGGGACAGGGCTACTTAGGGAGCAGTTCTTC. The chain carries TRBV6-1 and TRBJ2-1; 9 bases fit TRBD1. Germline lookup yields CDR1 MNHNS and CDR2 SASEGT. The J segment lost 10 bases and the V segment lost 4 bases, leaving 11 bases of the junction unmatched. The CDR3 runs to 15 residues.

The chain combines TRBV6-2 or TRBV6-3 with TRBJ2-7; either TRBD1 or TRBD2 may fit D (5 bases each). Trimming stripped 4 bases from V and 5 bases from J, with 12 bases between. The V gene's germline CDR1 is MNHEY and CDR2 SVGEGT. This CDR3 is 13 amino acids long. The CDR3 region has the DNA TGTGCCAGCAGTTCGGGACCACCCCACGAGCAGTACTTC. It is translated as CASSSGPPHEQYF.

This clonotype was seen ten or more times. The genes are TRBV10-3 and TRBJ1-1, with TRBD1 identical over 8 bases. J was trimmed by 1 base and V by 2 bases; bases with no gene match: 3. This CDR3 spans 15 amino acids. CDR1 is ENHRY, CDR2 SYGVKD, per germline. CDR3 nucleotides: TGTGCCATCAGTGAGCCCGGGACAGGGAACACTGAAGCTTTCTTT. Translating gives CAISEPGTGNTEAFF.

This clonotype was seen only a few times. The chain links TRBV6-1 to TRBJ2-5, with D perhaps given as TRBD1 or TRBD2 (5 bases each). CDR3 size: 15 residues. Trimming left V 3 bases short and J 5 bases short, with 16 bases between. CDR1 is MNHNS, CDR2 SASEGT, per germline. CDR3 amino acids: CASSDLGESGETQYF. In nucleotides, the CDR3 is TGTGCCAGCAGTGATCTGGGGGAATCGGGGGAGACCCAGTACTTC.

This chain links TRBV10-3 with TRBJ2-2; 7 bases agree with TRBD1. The V gene's germline CDR1 is ENHRY and CDR2 SYGVKD. CDR3 length equals 15 residues. Unmatched junction bases numbered 8, after V lost 3 bases and J lost 7 bases. This chain's CDR3 is CAISDQLTGHGELFF. The CDR3 nucleotides read TGTGCCATCAGTGACCAGCTGACAGGGCACGGGGAGCTGTTTTTT.

This clonotype was counted only a few times. This chain joins TRBV19 and TRBJ2-1; 8 nucleotides match TRBD1. Germline lookup yields CDR1 LNHDA and CDR2 SQIVND (reference sequence). The CDR3 is made up of 14 amino acids. V lost 6 bases and J lost 2; bases outside the gene matches: 3. The CDR3 reads CASSPGQAYNEQFF. As DNA, the CDR3 is TGTGCCAGTAGCCCGGGACAGGCCTACAATGAGCAGTTCTTC. Drawing the rest from reference TRBV19 and TRBJ2-1, the complete variable domain is DGGITQSPKYLFRKEGQNVTLSCEQNLNHDAMYWYRQDPGQGLRLIYYSQIVNDFQKGDIAEGYSVSREKKESFPLTVTSAQKNPTAFYLCASSPGQAYNEQFFGPGTRLTVL.

This clonotype appeared many times. V gene TRBV7-2 combines with J gene TRBJ2-3; D gene ambiguous. Germline V gene sequence: CDR1 SGHTA, CDR2 FQGNSA. This CDR3 comprises 15 residues. Trimming removed 3 bases from V and 3 bases from J, with 13 bases in between. The CDR3, as DNA: TGTGCCAGCAGCTTGAAAAGTTTCGGGACAGATACGCAGTATTTT. This translates into CASSLKSFGTDTQYF.

The gene calls are TRBV9 and TRBJ2-2; TRBD1 matches at 8 bases. Looked up from germline, CDR1 is SGDLS and CDR2 is YYNGEE. J lost 6 bases, V lost 4 bases, and 8 bases had no gene match. The CDR3 contains 15 residues. Here the CDR3 reads CASSSGGWSSGELFF. As DNA, the CDR3 is TGTGCCAGCAGCTCAGGGGGCTGGTCGTCCGGGGAGCTGTTTTTT.